This T cell receptor (beta chain) originates from a study of beta chain features in type 1 diabetes. Points from the study as a whole: Moderately but significantly shorter TCRB CDR3s were found in Type 1 diabetes patients in all four CD4+ subsets. VDJ junctions from patients with type 1 diabetes contained fewer insertions and more deletions.

This CDR3 has 14 residues. Germline V lookup: CDR1 SGHDT, CDR2 YYEEEE. Between the trimmed V and J ends, which lost 2 bases and 6 bases, there was a span of 15 bases. About this clone: The antigen is unknown.

TCRB transcripts that were expressed got sequenced, as all of the isolated RNA had been reverse transcribed. TCRdb keeps only in-frame clones here, not all; method: immunoSEQ multiplex PCR. Here the sample spans 300,000 to 400,000 clones, around 9.7% being singletons. Sequenced input: central memory CD4+ T cells from blood. This chain uses TRBV5-6 with TRBJ2-7; tentative D call: TRBD2 (7 bases). The clonotype was recovered from a man in his thirties or forties with type 1 diabetes. In nucleotides, the CDR3 is TGTGCCAGCAGCTTCGGTGGGGGGGCTGGCGAGCAGTACTTC. It translates to CASSFGGGAGEQYF.